The 30 T cell receptor beta chains presented below share a single source sample, sequenced in a study of Ad26.COV2.S vaccination and SARS-CoV-2 variants. Treatment noted: some 20 received Ad26.COV2.S at low or high dose, single or two shots; about 5 received placebo; per-sample allocation not given. Sample collection was performed on day 63 after the first vaccine or placebo injection. TCRdb's copy holds only in-frame clones and misses some; the assay was immunoSEQ multiplex PCR. The table includes 300,000 to 400,000 clones, 70% to 90% detected once. The specimen comprised peripheral blood, sampled in a trial of Ad26.COV2.S vaccine versus placebo. Source of these receptors: a person aged 18-60 years who received the Ad26.COV2.S COVID-19 vaccine or a placebo.

This clone is a singleton in its sample. This specimen includes other DNA sequences encoding the same CDR3. V usage is TRBV7-2 and J usage is TRBJ2-2, with D unclear. V was shortened by 3 bases and J by 3 bases, with 2 bases between the two germline ends. The CDR3 is made up of 12 amino acids. CDR1 is SGHTA and CDR2 is FQGNSA in the germline V gene. CDR3 in amino acids: CASSLDTGELFF. The CDR3 nucleotides read TGTGCCAGCAGCTTGGACACCGGGGAGCTGTTTTTT.

V is TRBV30 and J is TRBJ1-1; 7 bases fit TRBD1. Germline V gene sequence: CDR1 GTSNPN, CDR2 SVGIG (reference sequence). The junction had 5 bases not matched to a gene; V was cut back by 0 bases and J by 4 bases. This CDR3 is built from 14 residues. CDR3 bases: TGTGCCTGGAGTGTAACACAGGGGAGCACTGAAGCTTTCTTT. Its translation: CAWSVTQGSTEAFF.

The chain couples TRBV30 to TRBJ2-1; D remains ambiguous. Germline V gives CDR1 GTSNPN, CDR2 SVGIG (reference sequence). The CDR3 contains 14 residues. V was trimmed by 0 bases and J by 5 bases, leaving 11 bases between them. The CDR3 reads CAWSVLWGNNEQFF. The DNA for the CDR3 is TGTGCCTGGAGTGTTCTTTGGGGAAACAATGAGCAGTTCTTC.

This chain joins TRBV6-8 and TRBJ2-1, with 8 nucleotides matching TRBD1. Germline CDR1 MNHGY, CDR2 SAAAGT. The CDR3 is 12 amino acids. V shed 8 bases, J shed 9 bases, and the junction held 6 bases outside the gene matches. The CDR3 region has the DNA TGTGCCAGCTGGGGACAGGCGGGTGAGCAGTTCTTC. Protein: CASWGQAGEQFF.

This clone appeared a single time. The chain carries TRBV5-1 and TRBJ2-2; the D gene is possibly TRBD2 (5 bases). The CDR3 runs to 15 residues. Germline V gene sequence: CDR1 SGHRS, CDR2 YFSETQ. V was clipped by 5 bases and J by 5 bases, with 16 bases between them. This chain's CDR3 is CASRIGNRGTGELFF. CDR3 nucleotide sequence: TGCGCCAGCAGGATTGGCAACCGCGGGACCGGGGAGCTGTTTTTT.

This clone came up once. The chain recombines TRBV20-1 with TRBJ2-7; 8 nucleotides match TRBD1. The CDR3 is 14 amino acids. The V and J ends lost 3 bases and 1 base, in that order; junction bases with no gene match: 5. Germline V gene sequence: CDR1 DFQATT, CDR2 SNEGSKA (reference sequence). CDR3 coding DNA: TGCAGTGCTAGTCCCCACAGGGGGTCCTACGAGCAGTACTTC. Protein: CSASPHRGSYEQYF.

The chain has TRBV7-2 and TRBJ1-2; D remains ambiguous. Deletions cut 2 bases from V and 4 bases from J, with 8 bases between. CDR3 length equals 13 residues. CDR1 and CDR2 (germline): SGHTA, FQGNSA. For the CDR3, the DNA is TGTGCCAGCAGCTTAAACGGCCCCTATGGCTACACCTTC. It codes for CASSLNGPYGYTF.

This sequence joins TRBV5-6 and TRBJ2-5; 10 positions agree with TRBD2. The V gene end was trimmed by 0 bases and the J gene end by 3 bases; junction bases not matched to a gene: 5. CDR1 is SGHDT, CDR2 YYEEEE, per germline. The CDR3 extends over 16 amino acids. In DNA, the CDR3 is TGTGCCAGCAGCTTGGAACTAGCGGGGATAAAAGAGACCCAGTACTTC. Residues: CASSLELAGIKETQYF.

The chain uses TRBV5-1 and TRBJ2-7; 8 nucleotides line up with TRBD2. This CDR3 spans 14 amino acids. CDR1 and CDR2 from the germline V gene are SGHRS and YFSETQ. The J segment lost 4 bases and the V segment lost 5 bases, leaving 8 bases of the junction unmatched. Written as DNA, the CDR3 is TGCGCCAGCAGGCTCATCGGGGGGGCATACGAGCAGTACTTC. Its translation: CASRLIGGAYEQYF.

The chain uses TRBV4-3 and TRBJ1-6; D call uncertain. V was clipped by 4 bases and J by 4 bases, with 11 bases between them. This CDR3 is built from 15 residues. Germline V gene data show CDR1 as LGHNA and CDR2 as YSLEER. CDR3 sequence reads: CASSPIRQYNSPLHF. CDR3 nucleotide sequence: TGCGCCAGCAGCCCCATTAGGCAGTATAATTCACCCCTCCACTTT.

J is TRBJ1-2 and V is TRBV30; TRBD1 matches 7 bases. Germline CDR1 and CDR2: GTSNPN and SVGIG (reference sequence). This CDR3 is 13 amino acids long. The junction had 4 bases not matched to a gene; V was cut back by 1 base and J by 5 bases. The CDR3 loop reads CAWSAPGGYGYTF. CDR3 nucleotide sequence: TGTGCCTGGAGTGCGCCAGGGGGGTATGGCTACACCTTC.

V usage is TRBV2 and J usage is TRBJ1-5, with 7 bases matching TRBD1. From germline, CDR1 is SNHLY and CDR2 FYNNEI. The J segment lost 6 bases and the V segment lost 7 bases, leaving 9 bases of the junction unmatched. CDR3 length: 14 amino acids. The CDR3 loop is CASNLQGQRQPQHF. As DNA, the CDR3 is TGTGCCAGCAACCTACAGGGGCAGCGTCAGCCCCAGCATTTT.

This clone occurred a few times. The chain has TRBV10-1 and TRBJ2-2; the match to TRBD1 covers 8 bases. The germline CDR1 and CDR2 sequences are WNHNN and SYGVQD (reference sequence). The junction had 3 bases not matched to a gene; V was cut back by 2 bases and J by 7 bases. The CDR3 length is 14 residues. CDR3 protein: CASSEGQGVGELFF. CDR3 in DNA: TGCGCCAGCAGTGAGGGACAGGGAGTCGGGGAGCTGTTTTTT.

V usage is TRBV6-6 and J usage is TRBJ1-2, with 9 bases identical to TRBD1. V shed 7 bases and J 7 bases; nucleotides not matched to a gene: 13. The CDR3 has 15 amino acids. From germline, CDR1 is MNHNY and CDR2 SVGAGI (reference sequence). CDR3: CASIEQGAPGRGYTF. DNA of the CDR3: TGTGCCAGCATCGAACAGGGGGCGCCCGGGCGTGGCTACACCTTC.

This clone was recorded only once. V and J are TRBV3-1 (or the pseudogene TRBV3-2) and TRBJ2-7; TRBD1 aligns across 7 bases. This CDR3 has 12 residues. J was trimmed by 4 bases and V by 4 bases; bases with no gene match: 1. From germline, CDR1 is LGHDT and CDR2 YNNKEL (reference sequence). In DNA, the CDR3 is TGTGCCAGCAGCCCACAGGGGTACGAGCAGTACTTC. The encoded protein is CASSPQGYEQYF.

V and J are TRBV7-2 and TRBJ2-7, with 8 positions matching TRBD2. The CDR3 consists of 15 residues. The trim removed 3 bases at V and 1 base at J, leaving 5 bases unmatched. The germline gives CDR1 SGHTA, CDR2 FQGNSA. DNA for the CDR3: TGTGCCAGCAGCTTTTCTACTAGCGGTTCCTACGAGCAGTACTTC. Its translation is CASSFSTSGSYEQYF.

This chain connects TRBV6-2 or TRBV6-3 to TRBJ1-1; TRBD1 might be the D (6 bases). The CDR3 sequence is 13 residues long. From germline, CDR1 is MNHEY and CDR2 SVGEGT. Trimming pared 2 bases from V and 5 bases from J, leaving 9 bases between. Here the CDR3 reads CASSYGGTTEAFF. CDR3 DNA: TGTGCCAGCAGTTACGGGGGCACGACTGAAGCTTTCTTT.

The gene calls are TRBV2 and TRBJ2-3; D is possibly TRBD1 or TRBD2 (5 bases each). The CDR3 extends over 16 amino acids. CDR1 is SNHLY, CDR2 FYNNEI, per germline. Trimming left V 1 base short and J 6 bases short, with 17 bases between. The CDR3 protein is CASSEGEGLDGDTQYF. DNA of the CDR3: TGTGCCAGCAGTGAAGGCGAGGGGTTGGACGGGGATACGCAGTATTTT.

This clone showed up just once. J is TRBJ2-7 and V is TRBV6-5; 7 nucleotides align to TRBD2. CDR3 length equals 14 residues. V lost 5 bases and J lost 0; bases outside the gene matches: 4. CDR1 is MNHEY, CDR2 SVGAGI, per germline. CDR3 coding DNA: TGTGCCAGCAGTCTCGGGACTACCTCCTACGAGCAGTACTTC. Translation gives CASSLGTTSYEQYF.

V is TRBV5-1 and J is TRBJ1-2; D is unclear. The CDR3 has 15 amino acids. Germline lookup yields CDR1 SGHRS and CDR2 YFSETQ. V gave up 1 base and J gave up 2 bases, with 12 bases separating them. CDR3 bases: TGCGCCAGCAGCTTGAGACCGGATAACAACTATGGCTACACCTTC. Amino acid sequence: CASSLRPDNNYGYTF.

The chain combines TRBV14 with TRBJ2-3, with TRBD1 as a possible D gene (6 bases). This CDR3 is 16 amino acids long. The ends were cut back, 1 base at V and 1 base at J, with 12 bases in the middle. From germline, CDR1 is SGHDN and CDR2 FVKESK. This CDR3 reads CASSQGTGMGTDTQYF. CDR3 DNA: TGTGCCAGCAGCCAAGGAACAGGGATGGGCACAGATACGCAGTATTTT.

This sequence joins TRBV27 and TRBJ1-2, with D possibly being TRBD1 (5 bases). The germline CDR1 and CDR2 sequences are MNHEY and SMNVEV (reference sequence). The CDR3 covers 14 residues. The V end lost 5 bases, the J end lost 6 bases, and 16 bases lay between the germline ends. CDR3 bases: TGTGCCAGCAGTCTCGAGCGGGGGGTCGATGGCTACACCTTC. It specifies CASSLERGVDGYTF.

The rearrangement joins TRBV2 to TRBJ1-4, with D possibly TRBD1 on 6 matching bases. V lost 6 bases, J lost 5 bases, and 13 bases lay in between. Germline V gene sequence: CDR1 SNHLY, CDR2 FYNNEI. This CDR3 contains 14 residues. For the CDR3, the DNA is TGTGCCAGCAGGAGGACAGAAGAAAATGAAAAACTGTTTTTT. Translation gives CASRRTEENEKLFF.

This rearrangement joins TRBV29-1 to TRBJ1-3; D is unclear. V lost 7 bases to trimming and J lost 1 base, with 14 bases between them. The CDR3 loop spans 14 amino acids. The germline CDR1 and CDR2 sequences are SQVTM and ANQGSEA. The chain's CDR3 is CSAYWVGSGNTIYF. CDR3 sequence (DNA): TGCAGCGCCTACTGGGTGGGTTCTGGAAACACCATATATTTT. The whole variable domain, remainder taken from reference TRBV29-1 and TRBJ1-3, is SAVISQKPSRDICQRGTSLTIQCQVDSQVTMMFWYRQQPGQSLTLIATANQGSEATYESGFVIDKFPISRPNLTFSTLTVSNMSPEDSSIYLCSAYWVGSGNTIYFGEGSWLTVV.

The CDR3 DNA follows: TGTGCCAGCAGCCCGCGGGACAGGGTGGAGTTTGTTATTGAGCAGTTCTTC. Protein product: CASSPRDRVEFVIEQFF. The genes are TRBV12-1 and TRBJ2-1; the table's D call, TRBD1, has no DNA check behind it. TRBV12-1 is a pseudogene segment. This CDR3 has 17 residues.

CDR3 bases: TGTGCCAGCAGTTTATTCGGGACTGAAGCTTTCTTT. Translation gives CASSLFGTEAFF. J is TRBJ1-1 and V is TRBV12-3 or TRBV12-4; D gene ambiguous. This CDR3 region has 12 residues. Trimming shortened V by 2 bases and J by 5 bases, and 6 bases separated the two germline ends.

This clone was detected once. The chain has TRBV27 and TRBJ1-2; 7 bases are shared with TRBD1. V lost 4 bases to trimming and J lost 4 bases; unmatched junction nucleotides: 3. The CDR3 has 13 amino acids. Germline CDR1 reads MNHEY; CDR2 reads SMNVEV (reference sequence). The CDR3 sequence: CASSSQGFYGYTF. In nucleotides, the CDR3 is TGTGCCAGCAGTTCACAGGGGTTCTATGGCTACACCTTC.

This clone was detected only a few times. V gene TRBV5-1 combines with J gene TRBJ1-1; the D is unclear. From germline, CDR1 is SGHRS and CDR2 YFSETQ. This CDR3 comprises 14 residues. V was trimmed by 0 bases and J by 1 base, leaving 7 bases between them. CDR3 loop: CASSLGVENTEAFF. The CDR3 bases are TGCGCCAGCAGCTTGGGAGTAGAGAACACTGAAGCTTTCTTT.

The chain is built from TRBV6-2 or TRBV6-3 and TRBJ1-6; no clear D. Deletions cut 3 bases from V and 13 bases from J, with 19 bases between. Germline lookup yields CDR1 MNHEY and CDR2 SVGEGT. The CDR3 contains 15 residues. CDR3 sequence: CASSYYARTRGPLHF. DNA for the CDR3: TGTGCCAGCAGTTATTATGCAAGGACGCGAGGGCCCCTCCACTTT.

This clone was counted a single time. This chain connects TRBV9 to TRBJ2-1; either TRBD1 or TRBD2 may supply D (5 bases each). Trimming left V 1 base short and J 3 bases short, with 11 bases between. The CDR3 has 15 residues. From germline, CDR1 is SGDLS and CDR2 YYNGEE. CDR3 in amino acids: CASSVSRGFYNEQFF. The CDR3 DNA sequence: TGTGCCAGCAGCGTATCACGGGGCTTCTACAATGAGCAGTTCTTC.